A single sample gave rise to the 25 T cell receptor beta chains below, sequenced in a study of T cell changes during pregnancy in multiple sclerosis. The data were produced by immunoSEQ multiplex PCR, yet TCRdb's version contains in-frame clones alone and is incomplete. In the table there are 40,000 or so clones, roughly nine tenths of which are singletons. Sequenced material: CD8+ T cells from peripheral blood mononuclear cells, taken in the first trimester of pregnancy. All receptors come from a female donor with multiple sclerosis, enrolled in a pregnancy study.

The CDR3 sequence: CASSLPGVGYNEQFF. The CDR3 DNA reads TGTGCCAGCAGCTTACCGGGAGTGGGCTACAATGAGCAGTTCTTC. J is TRBJ2-1 and V is TRBV7-8, with D tentatively TRBD2 (6 bases). The ends were cut back, 2 bases at V and 3 bases at J, with 11 bases in the middle. In germline, CDR1 is SGHVS, CDR2 FQNEAQ. The CDR3 has 15 amino acids.

The V gene is TRBV5-1, the J gene TRBJ2-7; D may be TRBD1 (5 bases). V shed 1 base and J shed 0 bases, with 8 bases lying between them. The CDR3 runs to 14 residues. The germline gives CDR1 SGHRS, CDR2 YFSETQ. Here the CDR3 DNA reads TGCGCCAGCAGCTTGCGCACAGGCTCCTACGAGCAGTACTTC. This codes for CASSLRTGSYEQYF.

The rearrangement uses TRBV10-3 and TRBJ1-1, with 10 positions matching TRBD1. Germline CDR1 is ENHRY and CDR2 is SYGVKD. There are 14 residues in the CDR3. The V segment lost 2 bases and the J segment 5 bases; nucleotides outside the gene matches: 2. CDR3 coding DNA: TGTGCCATCAGTGAGCCGGACAGGGGGACTGAAGCTTTCTTT. It encodes CAISEPDRGTEAFF.

This chain joins TRBV2 and TRBJ1-1; no clear D. The CDR3 has 16 residues. Germline CDR1 and CDR2: SNHLY and FYNNEI. V was shortened by 0 bases and J by 0 bases, with 11 bases between the two germline ends. The CDR3 DNA is TGTGCCAGCAGTGAAGCGCCTGCGGGTCTGAACACTGAAGCTTTCTTT. It specifies CASSEAPAGLNTEAFF.

The rearrangement links TRBV11-3 to TRBJ2-1; D gene uncertain. The CDR3 is 13 amino acids. From germline, CDR1 is SGHNT and CDR2 YENEEA. V dropped 1 base and J dropped 8 bases, with 9 bases sitting between them. The CDR3 DNA follows: TGTGCCAGCAGCTTAGCAACAGCTCATGAGCAGTTCTTC. As protein: CASSLATAHEQFF.

The CDR3 spells CASSLITSGNTIYF. DNA of the CDR3: TGTGCCAGCAGCTTAATAACATCTGGAAACACCATATATTTT. This chain uses TRBV13 with TRBJ1-3; D remains ambiguous. CDR1 is PRHDT and CDR2 is FYEKMQ in the germline V gene (reference sequence). The CDR3 runs 14 residues. The germline V and J ends were trimmed by 2 bases and 1 base, with 6 bases remaining between them.

This chain joins TRBV9 and TRBJ1-1, with unresolved D. Trimming shortened V by 3 bases and J by 5 bases, and 11 bases separated the two germline ends. This CDR3 has 13 amino acids. Germline V CDR1 and CDR2: SGDLS, YYNGEE. The CDR3 DNA follows: TGTGCCAGCAGCGCCCGGTACCGGACTGAAGCTTTCTTT. Translated, it gives CASSARYRTEAFF.

This sequence joins TRBV19 and TRBJ1-5; 10 bases are shared with TRBD1. Germline V gene sequence: CDR1 LNHDA, CDR2 SQIVND (reference sequence). The J segment lost 3 bases and the V segment lost 9 bases, leaving 8 bases of the junction unmatched. The CDR3 contains 15 residues. CDR3 protein: CASHTGTGANQPQHF. The CDR3 DNA reads TGTGCCAGCCACACCGGGACAGGGGCCAATCAGCCCCAGCATTTT.

CDR3 in DNA: TGTGCCAGCAGAACGGACACTGAAGCTTTCTTT. Its protein is CASRTDTEAFF. V gene TRBV7-9 combines with J gene TRBJ1-1; D is uncertain. V dropped 6 bases and J dropped 3 bases, with 5 bases sitting between them. CDR3 length equals 11 residues. The germline V gene has CDR1 SEHNR and CDR2 FQNEAQ (reference sequence).

The V gene is TRBV5-4, the J gene TRBJ2-7; the match to TRBD1 covers 9 bases. The V gene's germline CDR1 is SGHNT and CDR2 YYREEE (reference sequence). Trimming removed 3 bases from V and 7 bases from J; junction bases left unmatched: 5. CDR3 size: 13 residues. The DNA of the CDR3 is TGTGCCAGCAGCTCACAGGGGGCGGGTGAGCAGTACTTC. It codes for CASSSQGAGEQYF.

This clone appeared a single time. Written as DNA, the CDR3 is TGCGCCAGCAGCCAAGAAACAGGGGAAACCTACGAGCAGTACTTC. Its protein product is CASSQETGETYEQYF. This chain links TRBV4-1 with TRBJ2-7, with 7 bases identical to TRBD1. The length of the CDR3 is 15 residues. Unmatched junction bases numbered 4, after V lost 0 bases and J lost 2 bases. Germline V gene lookup returns CDR1 MGHRA and CDR2 YSYEKL.

The chain recombines TRBV7-6 with TRBJ1-1; 8 bases agree with TRBD1. After removal of 5 bases from V and 3 bases from J, the junction contained 8 bases not matched to a gene. CDR3 length: 15 amino acids. In germline, CDR1 is SGHVS, CDR2 FNYEAQ. The CDR3 DNA is TGTGCCAGCAGCCCGGGACAGGCGATACACACTGAAGCTTTCTTT. Encoded protein: CASSPGQAIHTEAFF.

Notes on this clone: At one end the junction does not follow the germline gene, possibly because of a read error. The rearrangement links TRBV7-9 to TRBJ1-2, with 8 bases that match TRBD1. In germline, CDR1 is SEHNR, CDR2 FQNEAQ (reference sequence). CDR3 length: 16 amino acids. The chain's CDR3 is CASSPRTGTAPERALF. The CDR3 region has the DNA TGTGCCAGCAGCCCTAGGACAGGGACAGCCCCCGAGCGAGCACTCTTC.

This clone occurred once. The J gene is TRBJ1-2, the V gene TRBV5-5, with a weak D call TRBD1 (5 bases). The CDR3 extends over 16 amino acids. The ends were cut back, 7 bases at V and 3 bases at J, with 22 bases in the middle. Germline assignment: CDR1 SGHKS and CDR2 YYEKEE (reference sequence). CDR3: CASDLRERTPDYGYTF. The DNA for the CDR3 is TGTGCCAGCGACCTCAGGGAAAGGACCCCTGACTATGGCTACACCTTC.

This chain links TRBV19 with TRBJ1-5; maybe TRBD1 (5 bases). V lost 1 base and J lost 3, with 7 bases in between. CDR1 LNHDA and CDR2 SQIVND come from the germline V gene (reference sequence). The CDR3 is 14 amino acids. The CDR3 spells CASSIGDYNQPQHF. The CDR3 region has the DNA TGTGCCAGTAGTATAGGGGACTACAATCAGCCCCAGCATTTT.

This clone has only a few counts. The CDR3 nucleotides read TGTGCCTGGAGTATGACCGAGGTGGCTTTCTTT. Its protein is CAWSMTEVAFF. This rearrangement joins TRBV30 to TRBJ1-1, with D unclear. Germline values: CDR1 GTSNPN, CDR2 SVGIG (reference sequence). Trimming took off 2 bases at V and 11 bases at J, with 12 bases between the two ends. CDR3 size: 11 residues.

V and J are TRBV4-1 and TRBJ1-4; a possible D gene is TRBD1 (5 bases). Germline V gene sequence: CDR1 MGHRA, CDR2 YSYEKL. The length of the CDR3 is 15 residues. The ends were cut back, 4 bases at V and 7 bases at J, with 16 bases in the middle. Here the CDR3 DNA reads TGCGCCAGCAGCCCCGAGCCGGGCGGGGGTGAAAAACTGTTTTTT. Amino acid sequence: CASSPEPGGGEKLFF.

The V and J genes are TRBV7-2 and TRBJ2-7; D is perhaps TRBD1 (6 bases). The CDR3 is made up of 15 amino acids. Looked up from germline, CDR1 is SGHTA and CDR2 is FQGNSA. V was clipped by 4 bases and J by 7 bases, with 20 bases between them. The CDR3 reads CASSSLRPTGLEQYF. DNA for the CDR3: TGTGCCAGCAGCTCCTTAAGGCCAACAGGGTTAGAGCAGTACTTC.

V usage is TRBV29-1 and J usage is TRBJ2-5; D might be TRBD2 (6 bases). Trimming took 5 bases from V and 5 from J, leaving 15 bases between them. The CDR3 runs to 13 residues. The germline CDR1 and CDR2 sequences are SQVTM and ANQGSEA. In DNA form, the CDR3 reads TGCAGCGTTTTCGGAGGGGAAAGGGAGACCCAGTACTTC. The encoded protein is CSVFGGERETQYF.

This clone appeared once. The chain has TRBV9 and TRBJ2-1; D not resolved. V lost 4 bases and J lost 5, with 10 bases in between. CDR1 and CDR2 (germline): SGDLS, YYNGEE. This CDR3 region has 13 residues. The CDR3 reads CASSPPRNNEQFF. CDR3 DNA sequence: TGTGCCAGCAGCCCCCCCAGGAACAATGAGCAGTTCTTC.

The chain has TRBV14 and TRBJ1-6, with D possibly matching TRBD1 (6 bases). V was trimmed by 2 bases and J by 6 bases, leaving 11 bases between them. The germline CDR1 and CDR2 sequences are SGHDN and FVKESK. CDR3 size: 15 residues. The CDR3 DNA is TGTGCCAGCAGCCAAACAGGGTTTGGTAATTCACCCCTCCACTTT. Translating gives CASSQTGFGNSPLHF. Complete variable domain (other parts from reference TRBV14 and TRBJ1-6): EAGVTQFPSHSVIEKGQTVTLRCDPISGHDNLYWYRRVMGKEIKFLLHFVKESKQDESGMPNNRFLAERTGGTYSTLKVQPAELEDSGVYFCASSQTGFGNSPLHFGNGTRLTVT.

The chain carries TRBV4-1 and TRBJ1-2; a weak D match, TRBD1 (6 bases). The V gene's germline CDR1 is MGHRA and CDR2 YSYEKL. V was clipped by 3 bases and J by 13 bases, with 21 bases between them. The CDR3 runs to 14 residues. Written as DNA, the CDR3 is TGCGCCAGCAGCCAGCAAGAGGGGGTGACCGTTCTCACCTTC. Its protein product is CASSQQEGVTVLTF.

The gene calls are TRBV13 and TRBJ1-1; no clear D gene. Trimming removed 0 bases at V and 6 bases at J, with 14 bases between. CDR1 is PRHDT and CDR2 is FYEKMQ in the germline V gene (reference sequence). This CDR3 spans 15 amino acids. The CDR3 bases are TGTGCCAGCAGCTTAGGCCTGGTTGGCGGGGCTGAAGCTTTCTTT. Amino acids: CASSLGLVGGAEAFF.

The chain has TRBV4-1 and TRBJ1-2, with 8 bases matching TRBD1. The CDR3 is 14 amino acids. Germline trimming cut 1 base from V and 4 bases from J; bases unmatched to any gene: 2. Germline lookup yields CDR1 MGHRA and CDR2 YSYEKL. For the CDR3, the DNA is TGCGCCAGCAGCCAAGGGGACAGGCTCTATGGCTACACCTTC. Translation: CASSQGDRLYGYTF.

The V call is TRBV19, the J call TRBJ1-6, with 9 bases matching TRBD1. The germline V gene encodes CDR1 LNHDA and CDR2 SQIVND (reference sequence). This CDR3 has 16 amino acids. V shed 7 bases, J shed 6 bases, and the junction held 10 bases outside the gene matches. This chain's CDR3 is CASTSISGQGNSPLHF. The CDR3, as DNA: TGTGCCAGTACCTCAATATCGGGACAGGGTAATTCACCCCTCCACTTT.